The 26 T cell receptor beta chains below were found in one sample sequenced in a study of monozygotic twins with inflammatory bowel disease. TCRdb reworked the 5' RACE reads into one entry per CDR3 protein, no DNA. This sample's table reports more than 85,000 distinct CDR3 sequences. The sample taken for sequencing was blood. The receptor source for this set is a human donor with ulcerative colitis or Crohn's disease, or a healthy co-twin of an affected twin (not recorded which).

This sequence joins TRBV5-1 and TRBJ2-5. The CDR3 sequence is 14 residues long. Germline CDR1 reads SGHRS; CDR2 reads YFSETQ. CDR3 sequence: CASSLNWGEETQYF.

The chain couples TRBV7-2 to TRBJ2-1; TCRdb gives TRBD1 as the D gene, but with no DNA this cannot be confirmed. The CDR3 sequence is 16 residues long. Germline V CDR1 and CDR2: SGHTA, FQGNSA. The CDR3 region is CASSPTGQIASSEQFF.

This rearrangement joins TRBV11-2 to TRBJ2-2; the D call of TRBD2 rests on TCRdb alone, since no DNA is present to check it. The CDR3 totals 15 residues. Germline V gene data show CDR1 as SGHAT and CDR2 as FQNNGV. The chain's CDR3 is CASSHLAGGTGELFF.

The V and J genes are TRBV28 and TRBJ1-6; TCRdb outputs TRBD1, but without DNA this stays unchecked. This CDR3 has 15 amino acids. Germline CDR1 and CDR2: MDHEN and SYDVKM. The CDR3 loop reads CASSLLGGTYSPLHF.

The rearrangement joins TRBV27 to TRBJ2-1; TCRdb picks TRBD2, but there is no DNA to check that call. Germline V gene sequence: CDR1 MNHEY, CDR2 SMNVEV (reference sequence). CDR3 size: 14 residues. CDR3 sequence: CASSLSQGLVAQFF.

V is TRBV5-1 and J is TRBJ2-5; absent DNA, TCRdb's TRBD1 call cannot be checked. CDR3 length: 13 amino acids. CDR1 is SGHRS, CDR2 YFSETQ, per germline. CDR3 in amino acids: CASSFDRMETQYF.

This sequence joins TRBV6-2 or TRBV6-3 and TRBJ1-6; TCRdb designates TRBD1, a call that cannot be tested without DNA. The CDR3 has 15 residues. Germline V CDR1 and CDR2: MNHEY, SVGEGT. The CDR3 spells CASSRPGQGNSPLHF.

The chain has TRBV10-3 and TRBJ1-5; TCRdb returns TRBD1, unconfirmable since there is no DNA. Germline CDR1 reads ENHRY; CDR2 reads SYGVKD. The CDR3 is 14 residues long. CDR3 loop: CATRDTHGNQPQHF.

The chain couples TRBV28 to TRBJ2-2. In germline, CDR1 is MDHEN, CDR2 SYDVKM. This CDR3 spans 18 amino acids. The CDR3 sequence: CASSLCIETEANTGELFF. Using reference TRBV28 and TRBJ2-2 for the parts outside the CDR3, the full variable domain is DVKVTQSSRYLVKRTGEKVFLECVQDMDHENMFWYRQDPGLGLRLIYFSYDVKMKEKGDIPEGYSVSREKKERFSLILESASTNQTSMYLCASSLCIETEANTGELFFGEGSRLTVL.

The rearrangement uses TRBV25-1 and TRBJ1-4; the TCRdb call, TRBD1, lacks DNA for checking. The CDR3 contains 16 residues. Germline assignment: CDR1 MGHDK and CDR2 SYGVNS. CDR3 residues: CASSAGTPRTNEKLFF.

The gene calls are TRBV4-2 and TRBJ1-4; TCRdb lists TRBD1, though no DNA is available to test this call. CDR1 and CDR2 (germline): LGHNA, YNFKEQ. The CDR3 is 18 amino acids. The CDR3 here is CASSQDPRTGKTNEKLFF.

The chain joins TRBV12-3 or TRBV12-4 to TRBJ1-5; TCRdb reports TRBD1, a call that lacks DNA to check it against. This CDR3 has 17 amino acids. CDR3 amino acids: CASSLRVDSFSNQPQHF.

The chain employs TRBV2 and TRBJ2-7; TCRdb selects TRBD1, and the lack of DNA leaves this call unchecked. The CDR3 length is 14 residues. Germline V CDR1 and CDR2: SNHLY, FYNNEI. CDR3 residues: CASKAGTNSYEQYF.

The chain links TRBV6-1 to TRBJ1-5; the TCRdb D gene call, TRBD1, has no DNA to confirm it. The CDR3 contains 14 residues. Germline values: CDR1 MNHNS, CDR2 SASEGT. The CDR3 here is CASSQTRVDQPQHF.

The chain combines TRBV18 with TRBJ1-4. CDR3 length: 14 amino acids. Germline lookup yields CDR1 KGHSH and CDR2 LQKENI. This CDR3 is CASSPRATNEKLFF.

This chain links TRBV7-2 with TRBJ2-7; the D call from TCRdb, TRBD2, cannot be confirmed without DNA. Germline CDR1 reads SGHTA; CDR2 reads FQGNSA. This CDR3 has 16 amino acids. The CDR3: CASSLVAGGPLREQYF. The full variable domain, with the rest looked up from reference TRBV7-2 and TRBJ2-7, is GAGVSQSPSNKVTEKGKDVELRCDPISGHTALYWYRQSLGQGLEFLIYFQGNSAPDKSGLPSDRFSAERTGGSVSTLTIQRTQQEDSAVYLCASSLVAGGPLREQYFGPGTRLTVT.

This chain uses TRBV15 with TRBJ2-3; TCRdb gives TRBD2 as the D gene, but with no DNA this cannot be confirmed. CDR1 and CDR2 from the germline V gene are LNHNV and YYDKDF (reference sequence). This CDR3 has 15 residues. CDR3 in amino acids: CATSRLAGVADTQYF.

CDR3 sequence: CASSGLAGRLDTQYF. The V call is TRBV2, the J call TRBJ2-3; TCRdb indicates TRBD2, and absent DNA this call remains unverified. Germline assignment: CDR1 SNHLY and CDR2 FYNNEI. CDR3 length equals 15 residues. Based on the CDR3 plus reference TRBV2 and TRBJ2-3, the full variable domain is EPEVTQTPSHQVTQMGQEVILRCVPISNHLYFYWYRQILGQKVEFLVSFYNNEISEKSEIFDDQFSVERPDGSNFTLKIRSTKLEDSAMYFCASSGLAGRLDTQYFGPGTRLTVL.

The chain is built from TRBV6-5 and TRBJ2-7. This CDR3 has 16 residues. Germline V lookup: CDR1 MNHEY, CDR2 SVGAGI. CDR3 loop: CASSYLPGVDTYEQYF.

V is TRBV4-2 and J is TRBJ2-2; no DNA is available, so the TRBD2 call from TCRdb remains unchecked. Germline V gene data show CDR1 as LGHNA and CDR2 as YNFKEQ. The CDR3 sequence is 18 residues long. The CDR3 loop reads CASSRFGTSGGTTGELFF.

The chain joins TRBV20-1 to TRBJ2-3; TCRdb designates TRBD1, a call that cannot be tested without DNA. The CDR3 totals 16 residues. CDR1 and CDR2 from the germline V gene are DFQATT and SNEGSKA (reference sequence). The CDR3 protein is CSASDSGTGDTDTQYF.

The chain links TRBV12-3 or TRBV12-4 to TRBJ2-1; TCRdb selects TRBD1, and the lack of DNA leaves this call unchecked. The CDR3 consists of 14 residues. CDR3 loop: CASSLTGATDEQFF.

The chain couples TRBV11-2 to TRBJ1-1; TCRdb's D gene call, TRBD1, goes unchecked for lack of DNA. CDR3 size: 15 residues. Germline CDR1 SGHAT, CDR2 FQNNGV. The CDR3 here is CASSRLTGSNTEAFF.

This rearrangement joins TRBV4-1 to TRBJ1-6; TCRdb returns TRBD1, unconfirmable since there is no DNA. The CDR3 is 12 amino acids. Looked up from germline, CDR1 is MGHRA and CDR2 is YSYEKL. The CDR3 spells CASSPPRGLLHF.

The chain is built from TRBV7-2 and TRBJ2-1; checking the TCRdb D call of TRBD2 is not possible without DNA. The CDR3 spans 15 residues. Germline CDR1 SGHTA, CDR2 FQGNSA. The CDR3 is CASSLGGALTNEQFF.

The chain's CDR3 is CASSLEASLYNEQFF. V usage is TRBV5-4 and J usage is TRBJ2-1; with no DNA, the TCRdb D assignment of TRBD2 cannot be verified. Germline V gene sequence: CDR1 SGHNT, CDR2 YYREEE (reference sequence). CDR3 length equals 15 residues.